These 29 T cell receptor beta chains were sequenced from one sample in a study of Tregs in tolerant kidney transplant recipients. Data came from immunoSEQ multiplex PCR; TCRdb stores just in-frame clones and leaves some out. The sample holds some 110,000 clones, 92% seen once. The sample consisted of CD4+ T cells from blood. These TCRs come from a human donor in good health.

This chain connects TRBV2 to TRBJ1-4; possible D gene TRBD1, 5 bases. CDR3 length: 10 residues. V lost 8 bases and J lost 12, with 10 bases in between. CDR1 and CDR2 from the germline V gene are SNHLY and FYNNEI. CDR3 sequence: CASGGNQLFF. The CDR3 DNA reads as TGTGCCAGCGGGGGAAATCAACTGTTTTTT. Full variable domain (rest looked up from reference TRBV2 and TRBJ1-4): EPEVTQTPSHQVTQMGQEVILRCVPISNHLYFYWYRQILGQKVEFLVSFYNNEISEKSEIFDDQFSVERPDGSNFTLKIRSTKLEDSAMYFCASGGNQLFFGSGTQLSVL.

The chain couples TRBV29-1 to TRBJ1-3, with 7 bases aligning to TRBD1. This CDR3 region has 13 residues. Germline loops: CDR1 SQVTM, CDR2 ANQGSEA. Trimming removed 2 bases from V and 4 bases from J; junction bases left unmatched: 2. In DNA form, the CDR3 reads TGCAGCGTTGAACCGGGACAGGGAAACACCATATATTTT. Translating it yields CSVEPGQGNTIYF.

The chain links TRBV7-8 to TRBJ1-2, with D perhaps TRBD1 (6 bases). With 8 bases removed from V and 0 bases from J, the gap between germline ends came to 16 bases. The germline V gene has CDR1 SGHVS and CDR2 FQNEAQ. This CDR3 is 15 amino acids long. CDR3 bases: TGTGCCAGCGCACCGGGGGACACCTCTAACTATGGCTACACCTTC. Translation gives CASAPGDTSNYGYTF.

DNA of the CDR3: TGTGCCAGCAGCTTGGGCCAGCGGGAATACAATGAGCAGTTCTTC. It encodes CASSLGQREYNEQFF. The chain joins TRBV7-6 to TRBJ2-1, with 7 bases aligning to TRBD2. J lost 4 bases, V lost 3 bases, and 6 bases had no gene match. CDR1 and CDR2 from the germline V gene are SGHVS and FNYEAQ. CDR3 length equals 15 residues.

V gene TRBV2 combines with J gene TRBJ2-4; 11 bases fit TRBD2. J lost 8 bases, V lost 6 bases, and 15 bases had no gene match. This CDR3 is built from 17 residues. Germline V lookup: CDR1 SNHLY, CDR2 FYNNEI. CDR3 region: CASRKGSSGGPWDIQYF. CDR3 coding DNA: TGTGCCAGCAGGAAAGGGTCTAGCGGGGGGCCGTGGGACATTCAGTACTTC. Filled out from reference TRBV2 and TRBJ2-4, the complete variable domain reads EPEVTQTPSHQVTQMGQEVILRCVPISNHLYFYWYRQILGQKVEFLVSFYNNEISEKSEIFDDQFSVERPDGSNFTLKIRSTKLEDSAMYFCASRKGSSGGPWDIQYFGAGTRLSVL.

V is TRBV5-8 and J is TRBJ1-1, with 7 positions matching TRBD1. Germline V gene data show CDR1 as SGHTS and CDR2 as YDEGEE. Unmatched junction bases numbered 4, after V lost 5 bases and J lost 0 bases. The CDR3 is 14 amino acids. The CDR3: CASRTTGLNTEAFF. The CDR3 DNA reads TGTGCCAGCAGGACGACAGGGCTGAACACTGAAGCTTTCTTT.

J is TRBJ1-1 and V is TRBV5-1; a possible D gene is TRBD1 (6 bases). Deletions cut 2 bases from V and 4 bases from J, with 9 bases between. This CDR3 is built from 13 residues. CDR1 SGHRS and CDR2 YFSETQ come from the germline V gene. CDR3 protein: CASSFQGSTEAFF. The CDR3 DNA is TGCGCCAGCAGCTTCCAGGGGTCCACTGAAGCTTTCTTT.

The rearrangement joins TRBV27 to TRBJ2-7; TRBD2 aligns across 14 bases. The CDR3 is 18 amino acids. Germline V gene lookup returns CDR1 MNHEY and CDR2 SMNVEV (reference sequence). The junction had 12 bases not matched to a gene; V was cut back by 5 bases and J by 3 bases. The CDR3 is CASSPQGLGLAGVYEQYF. CDR3 coding DNA: TGTGCCAGCAGTCCACAAGGGCTGGGACTAGCGGGAGTCTACGAGCAGTACTTC.

The CDR3 protein is CASSVEGGNTIYF. CDR3 DNA: TGTGCCAGCAGCGTAGAGGGGGGAAACACCATATATTTT. This chain links TRBV9 with TRBJ1-3; D may be TRBD1 (5 bases). The CDR3 sequence is 13 residues long. The V gene lost 0 bases and the J gene lost 4 bases, with 5 bases spanning the gap. Germline V gene sequence: CDR1 SGDLS, CDR2 YYNGEE. The full variable domain, in which reference TRBV9 and TRBJ1-3 provide the parts outside the CDR3, is DSGVTQTPKHLITATGQRVTLRCSPRSGDLSVYWYQQSLDQGLQFLIQYYNGEERAKGNILERFSAQQFPDLHSELNLSSLELGDSALYFCASSVEGGNTIYFGEGSWLTVV.

J is TRBJ1-3 and V is TRBV29-1; D ambiguous. Per germline, CDR1 SQVTM and CDR2 ANQGSEA. The CDR3 totals 14 residues. V dropped 4 bases and J dropped 0 bases, with 10 bases sitting between them. The CDR3 nucleotides are TGCAGCGTTGTGGTCCGGGCCTCTGGAAACACCATATATTTT. Its protein product is CSVVVRASGNTIYF.

This chain connects TRBV5-1 to TRBJ2-5; TRBD1 agrees at 7 bases. CDR3 length: 15 amino acids. With 0 bases clipped from V and 5 bases from J, the junction kept 7 bases outside the gene matches. Per the germline V gene, CDR1 is SGHRS and CDR2 is YFSETQ. The chain's CDR3 is CASSLGTGQAETQYF. CDR3 bases: TGCGCCAGCAGCTTGGGGACAGGCCAGGCTGAGACCCAGTACTTC.

The chain is built from TRBV30 and TRBJ1-2; perhaps TRBD1 as D (6 bases). The CDR3 is made up of 15 amino acids. CDR1 and CDR2 from the germline V gene are GTSNPN and SVGIG (reference sequence). V was shortened by 0 bases and J by 4 bases, with 15 bases between the two germline ends. The CDR3 bases are TGTGCCTGGAGTGTAGGGGGAGGACACCCCTATGGCTACACCTTC. Translation: CAWSVGGGHPYGYTF.

The genes are TRBV5-4 and TRBJ2-7, with D perhaps TRBD1 (6 bases). The CDR3 spans 13 residues. Germline assignment: CDR1 SGHNT and CDR2 YYREEE (reference sequence). Deletions cut 4 bases from V and 2 bases from J, with 10 bases between. For the CDR3, the DNA is TGTGCCAGCAGCCCCGGACAGCCCTACGAGCAGTACTTC. It specifies CASSPGQPYEQYF.

The rearrangement joins TRBV11-2 to TRBJ1-1; TRBD1 aligns across 9 bases. Trimming cost V 5 bases and J 4 bases; bases outside gene matches: 8. The germline gives CDR1 SGHAT, CDR2 FQNNGV. This CDR3 is 15 amino acids long. CDR3 region: CASSLALTGGTEAFF. DNA for the CDR3: TGTGCCAGCAGCCTGGCCCTGACAGGGGGCACTGAAGCTTTCTTT.

The chain recombines TRBV11-2 with TRBJ1-1; D may be TRBD1 (5 bases). The CDR3 runs 14 residues. CDR1 SGHAT and CDR2 FQNNGV come from the germline V gene. V was cut by 4 bases and J by 4 bases, with 13 bases left in between. In nucleotides, the CDR3 is TGTGCCAGCAGCTCCGTCGGGGGGGGCACTGAAGCTTTCTTT. It is translated as CASSSVGGGTEAFF.

This chain links TRBV5-1 with TRBJ2-7; the match to TRBD1 covers 7 bases. The CDR3 has 15 residues. V dropped 5 bases and J dropped 6; count of bases not matched to a gene: 14. The germline CDR1 and CDR2 sequences are SGHRS and YFSETQ. CDR3 in DNA: TGCGCCAGCAGTTCGGGGACAGCAATTACCGCCGAGCAGTACTTC. Translation: CASSSGTAITAEQYF.

J is TRBJ2-1 and V is TRBV11-2; D perhaps matches TRBD2 (6 bases). The CDR3 totals 15 residues. Germline V lookup: CDR1 SGHAT, CDR2 FQNNGV. V lost 5 bases to trimming and J lost 3 bases, with 14 bases between them. This CDR3 reads CASSTRDSNYNEQFF. DNA for the CDR3: TGTGCCAGCAGCACCCGGGACTCGAACTACAATGAGCAGTTCTTC. The variable domain in full, completed from reference TRBV11-2 and TRBJ2-1, reads EAGVAQSPRYKIIEKRQSVAFWCNPISGHATLYWYQQILGQGPKLLIQFQNNGVVDDSQLPKDRFSAERLKGVDSTLKIQPAKLEDSAVYLCASSTRDSNYNEQFFGPGTRLTVL.

The V gene is TRBV6-6, the J gene TRBJ2-5, with TRBD1 matching 7 bases. Germline V gene sequence: CDR1 MNHNY, CDR2 SVGAGI (reference sequence). CDR3 length equals 16 residues. V lost 2 bases, J lost 2 bases, and 8 bases stayed unmatched. This CDR3 reads CASSYHPTTGQETQYF. Here the CDR3 DNA reads TGTGCCAGCAGTTACCATCCCACGACAGGGCAAGAGACCCAGTACTTC.

The V gene is TRBV21-1, the J gene TRBJ2-7; the DNA was not compared with TRBD1, the D call given in the table. TRBV21-1 is a pseudogene segment. The CDR3 loop spans 18 amino acids. Here the CDR3 reads CASSKSVWWQGEWYEQYF. In DNA, the CDR3 is TGTGCCAGCAGCAAATCGGTATGGTGGCAGGGGGAATGGTACGAGCAGTACTTC.

The CDR3 region is CASSPPQLAKNIQYF. Here the CDR3 DNA reads TGTGCCAGCTCACCACCCCAGCTAGCCAAAAACATTCAGTACTTC. The chain uses TRBV18 and TRBJ2-4; D gene ambiguous. Germline V lookup: CDR1 KGHSH, CDR2 LQKENI. V was pared by 0 bases and J by 0 bases, with 6 bases between. This CDR3 has 15 amino acids.

This sequence joins TRBV5-1 and TRBJ1-1; D may be TRBD1 (5 bases). V lost 4 bases and J lost 1, with 17 bases in between. The CDR3 has 16 residues. Germline-derived CDR1 and CDR2 are SGHRS and YFSETQ. This CDR3 is CASSPRGNGRNTEAFF. The CDR3 DNA sequence: TGCGCCAGCAGCCCCCGGGGGAACGGAAGGAACACTGAAGCTTTCTTT.

The rearrangement links TRBV6-5 to TRBJ1-1; D call uncertain. CDR3 length equals 13 residues. The germline gives CDR1 MNHEY, CDR2 SVGAGI. Trimming left V 5 bases short and J 1 base short, with 8 bases between. The CDR3 nucleotides are TGTGCCAGCAGTAAATGGGGGAACACTGAAGCTTTCTTT. Amino acid sequence: CASSKWGNTEAFF.

This chain links TRBV30 with TRBJ1-3; unclear D gene. Trimming cost V 0 bases and J 2 bases, with 11 bases left between them. CDR3 length equals 15 residues. Germline V CDR1 and CDR2: GTSNPN, SVGIG (reference sequence). DNA for the CDR3: TGTGCCTGGAGTGTACAAGGGTTCGCTGGAAACACCATATATTTT. Protein product: CAWSVQGFAGNTIYF.

V gene TRBV18 combines with J gene TRBJ1-1; 9 positions agree with TRBD1. The CDR3 has 14 amino acids. J gave up 4 bases and V 6 bases, and 6 bases lay outside the gene matches. The germline V gene has CDR1 KGHSH and CDR2 LQKENI. CDR3 nucleotides: TGTGCCAGCTCCCTACAGGGGGCGTCCACTGAAGCTTTCTTT. Translating it yields CASSLQGASTEAFF.

This clone was observed a handful of times. This rearrangement joins TRBV7-8 to TRBJ1-2, with 7 bases aligning to TRBD1. CDR3 length: 13 amino acids. Germline V gene sequence: CDR1 SGHVS, CDR2 FQNEAQ. Germline trimming cut 3 bases from V and 7 bases from J; bases unmatched to any gene: 5. CDR3 in DNA: TGTGCCAGCAGCTTGACAGGGCTGACTGGCTACACCTTC. Its translation: CASSLTGLTGYTF.

The rearrangement joins TRBV5-1 to TRBJ1-2, with 9 bases fitting TRBD1. In germline, CDR1 is SGHRS, CDR2 YFSETQ. The CDR3 runs to 16 residues. With 4 bases clipped from V and 2 bases from J, the junction kept 9 bases outside the gene matches. As DNA, the CDR3 is TGCGCCAGCAGCCTGGGACAGGGAGTTGAAAACTATGGCTACACCTTC. It yields the protein CASSLGQGVENYGYTF.

This clone was seen a handful of times. The chain links TRBV30 to TRBJ1-1; D remains ambiguous. There are 13 residues in the CDR3. The V gene lost 4 bases and the J gene lost 1 base, with 10 bases spanning the gap. Germline CDR1 reads GTSNPN; CDR2 reads SVGIG (reference sequence). CDR3 coding DNA: TGTGCCTGGACTTATACAGAGAACACTGAAGCTTTCTTT. Translated: CAWTYTENTEAFF.

The chain has TRBV29-1 and TRBJ1-2, with D unresolved. This CDR3 has 12 residues. V was shortened by 0 bases and J by 5 bases, with 7 bases between the two germline ends. CDR1 is SQVTM and CDR2 is ANQGSEA in the germline V gene. The CDR3 DNA reads TGCAGCGTTGAAGACCACCTTTATGGCTACACCTTC. Amino acids: CSVEDHLYGYTF. Full variable domain (outside the CDR3, taken from reference TRBV29-1 and TRBJ1-2): SAVISQKPSRDICQRGTSLTIQCQVDSQVTMMFWYRQQPGQSLTLIATANQGSEATYESGFVIDKFPISRPNLTFSTLTVSNMSPEDSSIYLCSVEDHLYGYTFGSGTRLTVV.

The rearrangement links TRBV5-4 to TRBJ2-7, with 12 bases fitting TRBD1. CDR3 length equals 16 residues. Per germline, CDR1 SGHNT and CDR2 YYREEE (reference sequence). With V trimmed by 4 bases and J by 5 bases, 10 bases remained unmatched. The chain's CDR3 is CASSQPPGQGADEQYF. CDR3 bases: TGTGCCAGCAGCCAACCTCCGGGACAGGGGGCCGACGAGCAGTACTTC.